The clone carrying this T cell receptor beta chain has more than one count but fewer than ten. Antigen specificity is unknown. This sample is drawn from a study of neurological immune-mediated disorders. Time point meaning: longitudinal time-point 3. Trimming removed 6 bases from V and 3 bases from J, with 14 bases in between. The V gene's germline CDR1 is SGHRS and CDR2 YFSETQ. This CDR3 spans 14 amino acids. The method for making cDNA was 5'RACE, and it used 10-nucleotide random UMIs. Each CDR3 protein is one row after TCRdb ran MiXCR on the 5' RACE reads. The data hold roughly 100,000 distinct CDR3 sequences, with roughly a tenth observed a single time. Study findings and constraints: The most TCR clonal expansion was seen in HTLV-1-associated myelopathy, and the least was seen in multiple sclerosis, which fell below healthy controls.

The source material was PBMCs. The chain employs TRBV5-1 and TRBJ2-3; maybe TRBD2 (5 bases). The receptor comes from a female donor with HTLV-1-associated myelopathy (HAM/TSP). The CDR3 coding sequence is TGCGCCAGCAATCGCCTGGGGAGTACAGATACGCAGTATTTT. It encodes CASNRLGSTDTQYF.